This T cell receptor beta chain was identified during a study of T cell clonality in common variable immunodeficiency. Assay used: immunoSEQ multiplex PCR; TCRdb lists only in-frame clones, some missing. Altogether about 59,000 clones were found in the sample, and no singletons occur. This clone was seen many times. The TCR was taken from a person aged 18 to 69 in good health. The sample consisted of peripheral blood mononuclear cells.

The CDR3 bases that were read are TGTGCCAGTACGTCCGGAAGCGGGGGCCCGGAGACC. Encoded protein: CASTSGSGGPET. The full CDR3 is CASTSGSGGPETQYF. V gene TRBV19 combines with J gene TRBJ2-5, with TRBD2 matching 8 bases. The read comes to an end 3 residues before the CDR3 does, leaving the germline J gene to fill in the end. Germline assignment: CDR1 LNHDA and CDR2 SQIVND (reference sequence). CDR3 length equals 15 residues. After removal of 7 bases from V and 5 bases from J, the junction contained 12 bases not matched to a gene. The variable domain in full, completed from reference TRBV19 and TRBJ2-5, reads DGGITQSPKYLFRKEGQNVTLSCEQNLNHDAMYWYRQDPGQGLRLIYYSQIVNDFQKGDIAEGYSVSREKKESFPLTVTSAQKNPTAFYLCASTSGSGGPETQYFGPGTRLLVL.